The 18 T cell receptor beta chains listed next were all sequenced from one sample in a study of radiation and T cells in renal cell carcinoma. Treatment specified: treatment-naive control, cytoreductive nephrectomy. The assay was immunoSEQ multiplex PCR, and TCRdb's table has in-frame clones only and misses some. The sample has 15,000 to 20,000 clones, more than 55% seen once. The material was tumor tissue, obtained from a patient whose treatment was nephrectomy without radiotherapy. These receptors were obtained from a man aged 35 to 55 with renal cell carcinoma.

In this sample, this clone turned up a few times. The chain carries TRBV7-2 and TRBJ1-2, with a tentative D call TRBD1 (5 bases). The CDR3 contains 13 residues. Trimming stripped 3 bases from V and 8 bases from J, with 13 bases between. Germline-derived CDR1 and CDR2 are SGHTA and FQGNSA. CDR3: CASSFDSRAGYTF. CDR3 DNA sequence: TGTGCCAGCAGCTTCGACAGCAGGGCGGGCTACACCTTC.

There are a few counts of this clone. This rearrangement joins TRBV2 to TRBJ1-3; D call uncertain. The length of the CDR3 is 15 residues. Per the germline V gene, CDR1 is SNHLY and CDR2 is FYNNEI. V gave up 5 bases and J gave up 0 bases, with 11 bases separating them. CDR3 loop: CASSRRSHSGNTIYF. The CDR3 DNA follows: TGTGCCAGCAGTCGTCGGTCCCACTCTGGAAACACCATATATTTT.

Written as DNA, the CDR3 is TGTGCCAGCAGCCAAGAAATTATGTTCGCGGGGGACCCTGGTAATGAGCAGTTCTTC. It translates to CASSQEIMFAGDPGNEQFF. The J gene is TRBJ2-1, the V gene TRBV5-4; TRBD2 matches at 7 bases. The germline V gene encodes CDR1 SGHNT and CDR2 YYREEE (reference sequence). CDR3 size: 19 residues. Losses at the gene ends were 4 bases for V and 7 bases for J; bases not matched to a gene: 23.

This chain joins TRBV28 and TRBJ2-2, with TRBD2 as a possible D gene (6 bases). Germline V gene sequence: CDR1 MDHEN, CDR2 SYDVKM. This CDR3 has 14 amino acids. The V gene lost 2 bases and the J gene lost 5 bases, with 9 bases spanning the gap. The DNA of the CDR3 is TGTGCCAGCAGTTTAGACAGCGGGACCGGGGAGCTGTTTTTT. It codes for CASSLDSGTGELFF.

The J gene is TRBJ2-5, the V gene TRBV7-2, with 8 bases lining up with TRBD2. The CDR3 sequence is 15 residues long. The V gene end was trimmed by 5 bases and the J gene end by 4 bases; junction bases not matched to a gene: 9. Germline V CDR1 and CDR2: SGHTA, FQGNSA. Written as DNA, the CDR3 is TGTGCCAGCAGCCGGGGGGGGGCTGGCGGAGAGACCCAGTACTTC. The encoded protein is CASSRGGAGGETQYF.

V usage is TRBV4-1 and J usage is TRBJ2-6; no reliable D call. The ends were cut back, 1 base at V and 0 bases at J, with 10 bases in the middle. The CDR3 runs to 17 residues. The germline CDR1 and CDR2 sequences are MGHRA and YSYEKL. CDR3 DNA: TGCGCCAGCAGCCAAGGGGCCCCAACCTCTGGGGCCAACGTCCTGACTTTC. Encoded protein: CASSQGAPTSGANVLTF.

CDR3 region: CANAQGYGYTF. The CDR3 nucleotides are TGTGCCAATGCTCAGGGCTATGGCTACACCTTC. This chain uses TRBV6-5 with TRBJ1-2; maybe TRBD1 (5 bases). The V and J ends lost 10 bases and 4 bases respectively, with 10 bases between them. Germline-derived CDR1 and CDR2 are MNHEY and SVGAGI. The CDR3 loop spans 11 amino acids.

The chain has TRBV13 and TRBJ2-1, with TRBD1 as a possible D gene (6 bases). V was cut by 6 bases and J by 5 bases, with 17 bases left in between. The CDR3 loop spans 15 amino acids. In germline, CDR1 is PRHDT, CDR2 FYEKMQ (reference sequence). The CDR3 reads CASSSDRLANNEQFF. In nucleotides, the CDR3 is TGTGCCAGCAGTTCAGACAGGTTGGCGAACAATGAGCAGTTCTTC.

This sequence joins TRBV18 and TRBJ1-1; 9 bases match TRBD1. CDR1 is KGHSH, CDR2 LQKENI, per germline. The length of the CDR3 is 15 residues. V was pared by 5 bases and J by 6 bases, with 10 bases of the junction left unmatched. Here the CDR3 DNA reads TGTGCCAGCTCAAGATCGACAGGGGGGAAGGCTGAAGCTTTCTTT. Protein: CASSRSTGGKAEAFF. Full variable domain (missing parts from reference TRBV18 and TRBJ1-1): NAGVMQNPRHLVRRRGQEARLRCSPMKGHSHVYWYRQLPEEGLKFMVYLQKENIIDESGMPKERFSAEFPKEGPSILRIQQVVRGDSAAYFCASSRSTGGKAEAFFGQGTRLTVV.

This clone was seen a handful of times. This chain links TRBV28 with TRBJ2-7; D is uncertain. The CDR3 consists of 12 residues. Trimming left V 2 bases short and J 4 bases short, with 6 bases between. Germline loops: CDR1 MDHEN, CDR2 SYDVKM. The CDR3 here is CASSLVHYEQYF. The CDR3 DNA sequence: TGTGCCAGCAGTTTAGTACATTACGAGCAGTACTTC.

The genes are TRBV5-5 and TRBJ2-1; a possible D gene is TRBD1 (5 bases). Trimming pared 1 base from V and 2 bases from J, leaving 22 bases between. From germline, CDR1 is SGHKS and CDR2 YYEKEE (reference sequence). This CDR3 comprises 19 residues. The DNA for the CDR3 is TGTGCCAGCAGCTTGAAAGACCGTGGGGCCCTGGGTCCCTACAATGAGCAGTTCTTC. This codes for CASSLKDRGALGPYNEQFF.

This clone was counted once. The chain's CDR3 is CASSGPSGLNTGELFF. CDR3 in DNA: TGTGCCAGCAGTGGCCCTAGCGGGCTGAACACCGGGGAGCTGTTTTTT. The chain has TRBV6-1 and TRBJ2-2; TRBD2 matches at 8 bases. Losses at the gene ends were 4 bases for V and 1 base for J; bases not matched to a gene: 5. CDR1 and CDR2 from the germline V gene are MNHNS and SASEGT. CDR3 size: 16 residues.

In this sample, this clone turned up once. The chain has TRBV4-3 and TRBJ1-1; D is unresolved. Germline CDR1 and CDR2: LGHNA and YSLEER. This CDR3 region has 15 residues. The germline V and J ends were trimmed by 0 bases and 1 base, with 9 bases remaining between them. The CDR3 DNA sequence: TGCGCCAGCAGCCAAGATGTGACGAGGAACACTGAAGCTTTCTTT. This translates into CASSQDVTRNTEAFF.

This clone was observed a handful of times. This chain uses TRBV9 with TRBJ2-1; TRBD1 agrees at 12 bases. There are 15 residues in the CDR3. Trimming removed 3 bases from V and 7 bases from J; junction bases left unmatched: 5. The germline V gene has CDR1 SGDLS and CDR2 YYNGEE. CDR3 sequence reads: CASSAGTGGMNEQFF. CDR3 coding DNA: TGTGCCAGCAGCGCTGGGACAGGGGGCATGAATGAGCAGTTCTTC. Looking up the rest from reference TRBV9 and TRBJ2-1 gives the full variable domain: DSGVTQTPKHLITATGQRVTLRCSPRSGDLSVYWYQQSLDQGLQFLIQYYNGEERAKGNILERFSAQQFPDLHSELNLSSLELGDSALYFCASSAGTGGMNEQFFGPGTRLTVL.

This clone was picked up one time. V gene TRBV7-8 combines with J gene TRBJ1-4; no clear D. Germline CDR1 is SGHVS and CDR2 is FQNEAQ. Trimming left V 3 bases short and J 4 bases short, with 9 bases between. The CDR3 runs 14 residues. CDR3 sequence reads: CASSFVPGNEKLFF. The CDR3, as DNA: TGTGCCAGCAGCTTTGTCCCCGGTAATGAAAAACTGTTTTTT.

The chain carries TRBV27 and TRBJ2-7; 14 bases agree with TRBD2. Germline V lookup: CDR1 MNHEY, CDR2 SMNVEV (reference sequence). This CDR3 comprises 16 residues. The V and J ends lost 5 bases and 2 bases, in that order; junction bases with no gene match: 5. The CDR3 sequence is CASSVGLAGAPYEQYF. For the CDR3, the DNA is TGTGCCAGCAGTGTGGGACTAGCGGGGGCACCCTACGAGCAGTACTTC.

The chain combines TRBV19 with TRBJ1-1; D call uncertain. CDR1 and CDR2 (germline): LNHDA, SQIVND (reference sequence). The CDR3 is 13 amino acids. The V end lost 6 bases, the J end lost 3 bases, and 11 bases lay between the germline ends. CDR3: CASRSGSDTEAFF. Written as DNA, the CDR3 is TGTGCCAGTAGATCCGGGTCAGACACTGAAGCTTTCTTT.

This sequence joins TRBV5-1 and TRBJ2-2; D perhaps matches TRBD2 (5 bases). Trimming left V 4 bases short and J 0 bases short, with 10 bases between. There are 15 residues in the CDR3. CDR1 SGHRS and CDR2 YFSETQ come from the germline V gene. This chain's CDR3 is CASSKEAPNTGELFF. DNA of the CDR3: TGCGCCAGCAGCAAGGAGGCACCGAACACCGGGGAGCTGTTTTTT. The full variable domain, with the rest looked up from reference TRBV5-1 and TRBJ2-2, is KAGVTQTPRYLIKTRGQQVTLSCSPISGHRSVSWYQQTPGQGLQFLFEYFSETQRNKGNFPGRFSGRQFSNSRSEMNVSTLELGDSALYLCASSKEAPNTGELFFGEGSRLTVL.